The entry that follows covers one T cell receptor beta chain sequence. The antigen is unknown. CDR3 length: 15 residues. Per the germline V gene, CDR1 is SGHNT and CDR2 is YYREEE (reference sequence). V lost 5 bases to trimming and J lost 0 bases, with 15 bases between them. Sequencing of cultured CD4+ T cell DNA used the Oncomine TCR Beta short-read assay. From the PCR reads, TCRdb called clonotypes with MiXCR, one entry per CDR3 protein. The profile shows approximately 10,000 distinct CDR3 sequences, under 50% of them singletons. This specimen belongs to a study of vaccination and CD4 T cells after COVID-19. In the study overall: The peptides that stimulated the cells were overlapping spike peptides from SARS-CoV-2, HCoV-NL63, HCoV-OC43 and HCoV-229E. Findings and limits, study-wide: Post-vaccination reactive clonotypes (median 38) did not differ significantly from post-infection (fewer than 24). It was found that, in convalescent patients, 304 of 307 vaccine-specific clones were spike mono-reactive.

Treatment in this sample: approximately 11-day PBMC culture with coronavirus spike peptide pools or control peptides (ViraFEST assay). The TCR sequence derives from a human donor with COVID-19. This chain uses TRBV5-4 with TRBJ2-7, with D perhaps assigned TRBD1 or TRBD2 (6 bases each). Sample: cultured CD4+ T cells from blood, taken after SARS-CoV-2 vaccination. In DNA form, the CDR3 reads TGTGCCAGCAGTCGCGGGACATCCGACTCCTACGAGCAGTACTTC. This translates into CASSRGTSDSYEQYF.